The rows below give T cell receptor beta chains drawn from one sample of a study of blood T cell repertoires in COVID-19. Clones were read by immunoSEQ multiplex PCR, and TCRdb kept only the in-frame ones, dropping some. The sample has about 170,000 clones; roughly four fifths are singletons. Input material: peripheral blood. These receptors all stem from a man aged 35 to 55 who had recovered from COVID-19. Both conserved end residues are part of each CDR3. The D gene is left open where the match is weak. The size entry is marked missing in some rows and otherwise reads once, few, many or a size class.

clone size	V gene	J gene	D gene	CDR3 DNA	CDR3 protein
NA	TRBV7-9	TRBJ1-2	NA	TGTGCCAGCAGCTCAGGGGACAACTATGGCTACACCTTC	CASSSGDNYGYTF
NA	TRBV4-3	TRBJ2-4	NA	TGCGCCAGCAGCCACAGACTAGAGAGGGAAAACATTCAGTACTTC	CASSHRLERENIQYF
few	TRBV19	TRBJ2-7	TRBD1	TGTGCCAGTAGTGCCCCCGGGACAGGGCGGACCTACGAGCAGTACTTC	CASSAPGTGRTYEQYF
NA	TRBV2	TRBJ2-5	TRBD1	TGTGCCACTCAGCGTTCAGGGGGCAGAGAGACCCAGTACTTC	CATQRSGGRETQYF
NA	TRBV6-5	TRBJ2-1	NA	TGTGCCAGCAGTTACACTAGCTATAGCTCCTACAATGAGCAGTTCTTC	CASSYTSYSSYNEQFF
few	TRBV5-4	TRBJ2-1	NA	TGTGCCAGCAGCTTGACCTTCAGGGGCGATGAGCAGTTCTTC	CASSLTFRGDEQFF
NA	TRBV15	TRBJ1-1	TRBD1	TGTGCCACCAGCAGAGAAGGGGGCGGCACTGAAGCTTTCTTT	CATSREGGGTEAFF
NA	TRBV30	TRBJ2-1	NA	TGTGCCTGGGCTAGACAGGGAGGCTACAATGAGCAGTTCTTC	CAWARQGGYNEQFF
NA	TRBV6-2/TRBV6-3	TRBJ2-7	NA	TGTGCCAGCAGTTACGTTAGAGATTTCCTCTACGAGCAGTACTTC	CASSYVRDFLYEQYF
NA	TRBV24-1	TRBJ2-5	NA	TGTGCCACCAGTGACACTAGAAGGGACACAGAGACCCAGTACTTC	CATSDTRRDTETQYF
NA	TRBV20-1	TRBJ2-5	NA	TGCAGTGCTGCCTCTAAGGAGACCCAGTACTTC	CSAASKETQYF
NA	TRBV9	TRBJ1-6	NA	TGTGCCAGCAGCACACCGAATTCACCCCTCCACTTT	CASSTPNSPLHF
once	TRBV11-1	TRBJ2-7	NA	TGTGCCAGCAGTCCGAGCGTTGGCTACGAGCAGTACTTC	CASSPSVGYEQYF
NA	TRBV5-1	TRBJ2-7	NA	TGCGCCAGCAGCCCAGGAGGAGCCTACGAGCAGTACTTC	CASSPGGAYEQYF
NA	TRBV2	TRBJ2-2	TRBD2	TGTGCCAGCAGTGATCTAGCGGGCACCGGGGAGCTGTTTTTT	CASSDLAGTGELFF
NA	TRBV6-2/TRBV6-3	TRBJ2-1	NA	TGTGCCAGCAGTCTGGGCCCCTACAATGAGCAGTTCTTC	CASSLGPYNEQFF
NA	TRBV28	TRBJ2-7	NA	TGTGCCAGCAGTTTAGAGGGCTATCCTACCGTGAGCTCCTACGAGCAGTACTTC	CASSLEGYPTVSSYEQYF
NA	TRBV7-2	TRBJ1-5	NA	TGTGCCAGCAGCTTAGTGGGAGGACCCGGTAGCAATCAGCCCCAGCATTTT	CASSLVGGPGSNQPQHF
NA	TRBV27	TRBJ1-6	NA	TGTGCCAGCAGCCTAGTATGGGATTCACCCCTCCACTTT	CASSLVWDSPLHF
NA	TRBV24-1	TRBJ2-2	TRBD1	TGTGCCACCAGTGATCCCTCGGGACAGTACACCGGGGAGCTGTTTTTT	CATSDPSGQYTGELFF
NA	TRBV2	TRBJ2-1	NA	TGTGCCAGTAGAGGTCATGAGCAGTTCTTC	CASRGHEQFF
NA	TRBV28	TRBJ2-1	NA	TGTGCCAGCAGTTTAGGTAGCCATGAGCAGTTCTTC	CASSLGSHEQFF
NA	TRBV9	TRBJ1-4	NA	TGTGCCAGCAGCGTAGGGGCAGGAGTAGAGGGCCTTAATGAAAAACTGTTTTTT	CASSVGAGVEGLNEKLFF
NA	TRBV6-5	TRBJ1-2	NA	TGTGCCAGCAGTTACGGGGGACATCATGGCTACACCTTC	CASSYGGHHGYTF
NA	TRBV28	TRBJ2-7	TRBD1	TGTGCCAGCACTCCCCCGGGACAGAGCTCCTACGAGCAGTACTTC	CASTPPGQSSYEQYF
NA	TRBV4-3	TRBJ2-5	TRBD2	TGCGCCAGCAGCCAAGGACTGGCCGGACTAGCGGGAGGAGAGACCCAGTACTTC	CASSQGLAGLAGGETQYF
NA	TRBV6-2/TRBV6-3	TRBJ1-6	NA	TGTGCCAGCAGTTTGGACAGTGGGGGTAATTCACCCCTCCACTTT	CASSLDSGGNSPLHF
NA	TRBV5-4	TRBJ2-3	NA	TGTGCCAGCAGCTTGTTTCAGGGAGGAGATACGCAGTATTTT	CASSLFQGGDTQYF
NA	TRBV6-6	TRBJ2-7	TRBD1	TGTGCCAGCAGTTATTTGGCCAGTATACAGGGGGACGAGCAGTACTTC	CASSYLASIQGDEQYF
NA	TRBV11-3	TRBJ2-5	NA	TGTGCCAGCAGCTTAGCTGGAGGGTCAGAGACCCAGTACTTC	CASSLAGGSETQYF
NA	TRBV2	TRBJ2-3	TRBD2	TGTGCCAGCAGTGAAATTGGGAGGGGAGATACGCAGTATTTT	CASSEIGRGDTQYF